The clone carrying this TCR beta chain was picked up a small number of times. The repertoire was sequenced with immunoSEQ multiplex PCR; TCRdb's copy has only in-frame clones and lacks some. The sample records about 220,000 clones, about nine tenths being singletons. The record originates from a study of blood T cell repertoires in COVID-19. At the level of the study: Samples came from the United States, Italy and Spain, spanning acute and convalescent COVID-19.

Germline V gives CDR1 SGHTS, CDR2 YDEGEE. Losses at the gene ends were 1 base for V and 3 bases for J; bases not matched to a gene: 8. There are 17 residues in the CDR3. Source material: PBMCs or T cells enriched from blood (not recorded which). This TCR derives from a woman between 40 and 55 years old with acute COVID-19. The genes are TRBV5-8 and TRBJ1-5; 9 positions agree with TRBD1. CDR3 bases: TGTGCCAGCAGCTTGCGCCGGGACAGGGATGACAATCAGCCCCAGCATTTT. This translates into CASSLRRDRDDNQPQHF.